This T cell receptor (beta chain) was recovered during a study of immune evolution from preneoplasia to lung adenocarcinoma. Findings and limits, study-wide: Highest clonality occurred in KRAS-mutant, not EGFR-mutant or double wild-type, nodules.

Generated by immunoSEQ multiplex PCR, the TCRdb table keeps only in-frame clones and is missing some. The repertoire has under 7,000 clones, less than 75% of them found once; the top ten carry roughly 9.8%. Histologic diagnosis was independently verified by two lung pathologists. The CDR3 spans 19 residues. V lost 1 base, J lost 0 bases, and 18 bases lay in between. CDR1 is MGHRA, CDR2 YSYEKL, per germline. A word on this clone: Its target is not known.

The chain uses TRBV4-1 and TRBJ2-2; no firm D call. The source material was FFPE lung adenocarcinoma in situ tissue. This TCR came from a donor of 70 years or more with lung adenocarcinoma. The CDR3 protein is CASSQGPLRKHANTGELFF. Written as DNA, the CDR3 is TGCGCCAGCAGCCAAGGCCCCCTTCGGAAGCACGCGAACACCGGGGAGCTGTTTTTT.